The 25 T cell receptor beta chains presented below share a single source sample, sequenced in a study of T-cell memory formation after mild COVID-19. TCRdb re-called the 5' RACE reads through MiXCR, storing one row per CDR3 protein. This table holds under 700,000 distinct CDR3 sequences, roughly 20% found once. Specimen: PBMCs or a T cell subset sorted from them (not recorded which). The source is an adult woman who had mild COVID-19 (a few samples of this study predate the infection). Cell type and time point are not known.

The chain employs TRBV7-6 and TRBJ2-6; no clear D gene. Germline V gene lookup returns CDR1 SGHVS and CDR2 FNYEAQ. The CDR3 sequence is 17 residues long. Trimming removed 0 bases from V and 0 bases from J, with 9 bases in between. DNA for the CDR3: TGTGCCAGCAGCTTAGCGAGTCATAGCTCTGGGGCCAACGTCCTGACTTTC. Translation gives CASSLASHSSGANVLTF.

This sequence joins TRBV13 and TRBJ2-1; 9 bases agree with TRBD2. The CDR3 is 16 amino acids. V dropped 0 bases and J dropped 5; count of bases not matched to a gene: 5. The germline gives CDR1 PRHDT, CDR2 FYEKMQ (reference sequence). CDR3 residues: CASSLGLAGQDNEQFF. As DNA, the CDR3 is TGTGCCAGCAGCTTAGGGCTAGCGGGGCAGGACAATGAGCAGTTCTTC. Together with reference TRBV13 and TRBJ2-1, the CDR3 gives the full variable domain: AAGVIQSPRHLIKEKRETATLKCYPIPRHDTVYWYQQGPGQDPQFLISFYEKMQSDKGSIPDRFSAQQFSDYHSELNMSSLELGDSALYFCASSLGLAGQDNEQFFGPGTRLTVL.

The chain recombines TRBV20-1 with TRBJ1-5; the D gene is possibly TRBD1 (5 bases). The V gene's germline CDR1 is DFQATT and CDR2 SNEGSKA (reference sequence). The CDR3 length is 13 residues. V lost 1 base and J 5 bases, leaving 9 bases between the germline ends. CDR3 loop: CSARADSDQPQHF. In DNA, the CDR3 is TGCAGTGCTAGAGCCGACAGCGATCAGCCCCAGCATTTT.

In this sample, this clonotype turned up many times. The V call is TRBV6-2 or TRBV6-3, the J call TRBJ2-3; D not certain. The CDR3 totals 16 residues. Deletions cut 5 bases from V and 0 bases from J, with 15 bases between. Germline V gene sequence: CDR1 MNHEY, CDR2 SVGEGT. The CDR3 DNA reads as TGTGCCAGCAGTCCCCGGACGCTAACTAGCACAGATACGCAGTATTTT. This sequence encodes CASSPRTLTSTDTQYF.

J is TRBJ2-3 and V is TRBV25-1; D is unresolved. Germline assignment: CDR1 MGHDK and CDR2 SYGVNS. This CDR3 is built from 14 residues. Trimming left V 5 bases short and J 4 bases short, with 13 bases between. The CDR3 DNA follows: TGTGCCAGCAGTATAAACAGTTTCCCAGATACGCAGTATTTT. Its protein is CASSINSFPDTQYF.

The chain is built from TRBV5-1 and TRBJ2-7, with D possibly called TRBD1 or TRBD2 (5 bases each). Germline loops: CDR1 SGHRS, CDR2 YFSETQ. Trimming cost V 4 bases and J 0 bases, with 11 bases left between them. This CDR3 spans 14 amino acids. The chain's CDR3 is CASSPGSNSYEQYF. The CDR3 DNA is TGCGCCAGCAGCCCAGGGAGTAACTCCTACGAGCAGTACTTC.

This rearrangement joins TRBV29-1 to TRBJ1-1; D perhaps matches TRBD1 (5 bases). V was shortened by 6 bases and J by 0 bases, with 14 bases between the two germline ends. This CDR3 has 14 residues. Germline assignment: CDR1 SQVTM and CDR2 ANQGSEA. CDR3 in amino acids: CSVWGNGMNTEAFF. DNA for the CDR3: TGCAGCGTGTGGGGGAATGGTATGAACACTGAAGCTTTCTTT.

This clonotype was observed a few times. J is TRBJ2-5 and V is TRBV5-1, with 13 bases identical to TRBD2. Germline assignment: CDR1 SGHRS and CDR2 YFSETQ. The CDR3 extends over 15 amino acids. Trimming cost V 7 bases and J 3 bases; bases outside gene matches: 6. This CDR3 reads CASRRGLAGEETQYF. CDR3 coding DNA: TGCGCCAGCCGAAGAGGACTAGCGGGGGAAGAGACCCAGTACTTC.

In this sample, this clonotype turned up a few times. V usage is TRBV9 and J usage is TRBJ2-7; 10 nucleotides align to TRBD1. With V trimmed by 0 bases and J by 2 bases, 2 bases remained unmatched. The germline CDR1 and CDR2 sequences are SGDLS and YYNGEE. The CDR3 sequence is 15 residues long. CDR3 region: CASSVGTGGTYEQYF. DNA of the CDR3: TGTGCCAGCAGCGTAGGGACAGGGGGGACCTACGAGCAGTACTTC.

A note on this clonotype: One end of the junction fails to match germline, which may point to a read error. The chain recombines TRBV29-1 with TRBJ2-3; 8 bases map to TRBD1. Germline-derived CDR1 and CDR2 are SQVTM and ANQGSEA. The length of the CDR3 is 14 residues. In DNA, the CDR3 is TGCAGCGCTGAACCCGGACAGGGAGGAAATACGCAGTATTTT. This sequence encodes CSAEPGQGGNTQYF.

This chain joins TRBV24-1 and TRBJ1-1; D is uncertain. Germline CDR1 KGHDR, CDR2 SFDVKD. The CDR3 has 13 residues. Trimming cost V 3 bases and J 1 base, with 5 bases left between them. This chain's CDR3 is CATSDGPNTEAFF. The CDR3 DNA is TGTGCCACCAGTGATGGGCCGAACACTGAAGCTTTCTTT.

This clonotype was observed many times. The chain combines TRBV6-6 with TRBJ1-1, with D perhaps matching TRBD1 (6 bases). The CDR3 spans 15 residues. Per the germline V gene, CDR1 is MNHNY and CDR2 is SVGAGI (reference sequence). V was pared by 4 bases and J by 0 bases, with 12 bases between. As DNA, the CDR3 is TGTGCCAGCAGTTCATCGACAGGTATGAACACTGAAGCTTTCTTT. Protein product: CASSSSTGMNTEAFF.

The gene calls are TRBV12-3 or TRBV12-4 and TRBJ2-1; TRBD2 is a possible D gene (6 bases). The CDR3 is made up of 11 amino acids. CDR3 residues: CASHGGNEQFF. The CDR3 nucleotides are TGTGCTAGCCATGGAGGGAACGAGCAGTTCTTC.

CDR3 sequence reads: CASSLTGTGGRNEQFF. CDR3 coding DNA: TGTGCCAGCTCACTGACCGGGACAGGGGGCCGCAATGAGCAGTTCTTC. The chain combines TRBV18 with TRBJ2-1; 12 bases are a match to TRBD1. From germline, CDR1 is KGHSH and CDR2 LQKENI. The CDR3 is 16 residues long. The trim removed 4 bases at V and 6 bases at J, leaving 7 bases unmatched.

For the CDR3, the DNA is TGCAGTGCTAGACCACCTAACGGAAACACCATATATTTT. Translation gives CSARPPNGNTIYF. V and J are TRBV20-1 and TRBJ1-3; no clear D. V was trimmed by 2 bases and J by 4 bases, leaving 9 bases between them. The germline V gene has CDR1 DFQATT and CDR2 SNEGSKA (reference sequence). This CDR3 is built from 13 residues.

The J gene is TRBJ2-5, the V gene TRBV7-2; 11 bases line up with TRBD2. The CDR3 has 16 residues. Per the germline V gene, CDR1 is SGHTA and CDR2 is FQGNSA. After removal of 0 bases from V and 5 bases from J, the junction contained 5 bases not matched to a gene. This chain's CDR3 is CASSLAVTSGIETQYF. Here the CDR3 DNA reads TGTGCCAGCAGCTTAGCGGTGACTAGCGGGATTGAGACCCAGTACTTC.

V usage is TRBV9 and J usage is TRBJ2-7; TRBD2 aligns across 7 bases. The CDR3 contains 13 residues. V lost 0 bases, J lost 6 bases, and 3 bases stayed unmatched. In germline, CDR1 is SGDLS, CDR2 YYNGEE. The CDR3, as DNA: TGTGCCAGCAGCGTAGCGCGGGGGAGCGAGCAGTACTTC. This sequence encodes CASSVARGSEQYF.

CDR3 DNA: TGCGCCAGCAGCTTGGACCGTAGGGAGACCCAGTACTTC. Translation gives CASSLDRRETQYF. The genes are TRBV5-1 and TRBJ2-5, with D unclear. V lost 0 bases and J lost 5, with 8 bases in between. The CDR3 is made up of 13 amino acids. CDR1 SGHRS and CDR2 YFSETQ come from the germline V gene.

This clonotype was seen a few times. V and J are TRBV7-2 and TRBJ1-3; possible D gene TRBD1, 5 bases. Germline V gene lookup returns CDR1 SGHTA and CDR2 FQGNSA. V lost 3 bases to trimming and J lost 0 bases, with 9 bases between them. CDR3 length equals 15 residues. CDR3 region: CASSFQGPSGNTIYF. The DNA of the CDR3 is TGTGCCAGCAGCTTCCAGGGACCCTCTGGAAACACCATATATTTT.

The chain employs TRBV24-1 and TRBJ1-1; the D is unclear. Germline V CDR1 and CDR2: KGHDR, SFDVKD. V lost 3 bases to trimming and J lost 0 bases, with 4 bases between them. This CDR3 region has 13 residues. The CDR3 DNA reads TGTGCCACCAGTGATCAGATGAACACTGAAGCTTTCTTT. The encoded protein is CATSDQMNTEAFF.

This clonotype was found a few times. The chain combines TRBV20-1 with TRBJ1-2; a possible D gene is TRBD1 (5 bases). Germline V gene lookup returns CDR1 DFQATT and CDR2 SNEGSKA (reference sequence). The CDR3 runs 13 residues. V gave up 1 base and J gave up 3 bases, with 9 bases separating them. The DNA of the CDR3 is TGCAGTGCTAGAGCAGGGCAGCACTATGGCTACACCTTC. It encodes CSARAGQHYGYTF.

V and J are TRBV6-2 or TRBV6-3 and TRBJ1-1, with D possibly TRBD1 on 5 matching bases. This CDR3 has 16 residues. Trimming removed 0 bases at V and 5 bases at J, with 16 bases between. The germline V gene has CDR1 MNHEY and CDR2 SVGEGT. CDR3 DNA: TGTGCCAGCAGTTACTCAATTTCGAGGGGAAGGACTGAAGCTTTCTTT. This codes for CASSYSISRGRTEAFF.

This clonotype has a single count. This chain connects TRBV19 to TRBJ1-5; TRBD1 matches 7 bases. The germline V gene has CDR1 LNHDA and CDR2 SQIVND (reference sequence). The CDR3 loop spans 15 amino acids. J lost 7 bases, V lost 4 bases, and 10 bases had no gene match. The CDR3 loop is CASSNIRGDQQPQHF. The DNA of the CDR3 is TGTGCCAGTAGTAACATCAGGGGGGACCAACAGCCCCAGCATTTT.

This clonotype turned up a few times. The chain is built from TRBV6-1 and TRBJ2-5, with D perhaps TRBD2 (6 bases). Germline loops: CDR1 MNHNS, CDR2 SASEGT. CDR3 length: 14 amino acids. Trimming pared 4 bases from V and 5 bases from J, leaving 14 bases between. The CDR3 bases are TGTGCCAGCAGTGGGACTATCACGGTCGAGACCCAGTACTTC. Amino acid sequence: CASSGTITVETQYF.

This clonotype was seen only a few times. The rearrangement joins TRBV5-1 to TRBJ2-2, with a tentative D call TRBD1 (6 bases). This CDR3 has 13 residues. The V end lost 4 bases, the J end lost 5 bases, and 9 bases lay between the germline ends. Germline V gives CDR1 SGHRS, CDR2 YFSETQ. This CDR3 reads CASSEQGTGELFF. The CDR3 coding sequence is TGCGCCAGCAGCGAACAGGGTACCGGGGAGCTGTTTTTT.